This T cell receptor beta chain comes out of a study of CD8 T cells in ankylosing spondylitis. Findings and limits, study-wide: Disease-linked clones were reportedly significantly enriched in matched ankylosing spondylitis synovial fluid. Researchers report that disease-linked clones proved CD8+ and relatively rare in peripheral blood.

The V and J ends lost 6 bases and 4 bases respectively, with 13 bases between them. CDR3 length: 13 residues. CDR1 and CDR2 (germline): SGHAT, FQNNGV. One entry per CDR3 protein, called by TCRdb with MiXCR from the 5' RACE reads. The sample lists some 140,000 distinct CDR3 sequences, 5.5% to 7.5% occurring once. Ten or more counts support this clonotype. The antigen is not known. Sequencing was done on a sample of blood, either unsorted or a sorted T cell fraction (not recorded which). This receptor was identified in a female donor with ankylosing spondylitis or in good health (not recorded which). The rearrangement uses TRBV11-2 and TRBJ2-7; possibly TRBD1 for D (5 bases). DNA for the CDR3: TGTGCCAGCAGGGAGCTTGGACAATACGAGCAGTACTTC. Its translation is CASRELGQYEQYF.